This TCR beta chain was recovered during a study of blood T cells in healthy people across ages. The CDR3 runs to 17 residues. From germline, CDR1 is MNHEY and CDR2 SVGAGI. Each donor had 8 to 10 milliliters of peripheral blood drawn. Researchers isolated at least 7 million PBMCs per sample. General study results and limits: Relative to aged donors, long-lived donors carried more naive CD4+ cells and displayed higher diversity. Using unsorted PBMCs precluded a conclusive naive versus antigen-experienced comparison.

Note on this clonotype: Its antigen is not identified. A much larger clonotype is one base distant, so this may be a read error.

Alongside a J-beta primer mix, a sample-barcoded 5' primer served in a second PCR lasting roughly 6 to 11 cycles. TCRdb passed the 5' RACE reads through MiXCR, listing each CDR3 protein once. The table has 1.5 million to 2 million distinct CDR3 sequences, 25% to 30% seen once. The source material was blood. The sequence was collected from a woman in her thirties in good health. The chain uses TRBV6-5 and TRBJ2-4; either TRBD1 or TRBD2 may supply D (5 bases each). The J call is in doubt because the DNA end fits TRBJ2-7 better. CDR3 in amino acids: CASSHSIVGGWGYEQYF. For the CDR3, the DNA is TGTGCCAGCAGTCACTCGATAGTTGGGGGATGGGGCTACGAGCAGTACTTC.